One and the same sample provided the 8 T cell receptor beta chains below, sequenced in a study of blood T cell repertoires in COVID-19. The method was immunoSEQ multiplex PCR; TCRdb's version includes in-frame clones alone and lacks a portion of them. The sample has about 230,000 clones, around 85% seen once; the top ten hold 5% to 6.5%. Sequenced input: peripheral blood. The source is a middle-aged man with COVID-19, enrolled during active disease.

The chain carries TRBV18 and TRBJ2-5; 7 bases agree with TRBD2. Trimming removed 0 bases from V and 5 bases from J; junction bases left unmatched: 9. The CDR3 is made up of 16 amino acids. Germline V lookup: CDR1 KGHSH, CDR2 LQKENI. The CDR3 loop reads CASSPPGRGGTETQYF. The CDR3 bases are TGTGCCAGCTCACCACCGGGGAGGGGAGGGACGGAGACCCAGTACTTC.

The count of this clone is one. The chain is built from TRBV18 and TRBJ2-7; D is perhaps TRBD1 (5 bases). There are 12 residues in the CDR3. Trimming shortened V by 6 bases and J by 3 bases, and 9 bases separated the two germline ends. The germline V gene encodes CDR1 KGHSH and CDR2 LQKENI. CDR3 in amino acids: CASSQDSYEQYF. CDR3 nucleotide sequence: TGTGCCAGCTCGCAAGACAGCTACGAGCAGTACTTC. The full variable domain, rest sourced from reference TRBV18 and TRBJ2-7, is NAGVMQNPRHLVRRRGQEARLRCSPMKGHSHVYWYRQLPEEGLKFMVYLQKENIIDESGMPKERFSAEFPKEGPSILRIQQVVRGDSAAYFCASSQDSYEQYFGPGTRLTVT.

J is TRBJ1-2 and V is TRBV7-2, with 8 bases that match TRBD1. The V segment lost 5 bases and the J segment 4 bases; nucleotides outside the gene matches: 6. From germline, CDR1 is SGHTA and CDR2 FQGNSA. The CDR3 extends over 14 amino acids. This CDR3 reads CASSPRDRSYGYTF. The CDR3 DNA reads as TGTGCCAGCAGCCCCCGGGACAGGAGCTATGGCTACACCTTC. The full variable domain, rest sourced from reference TRBV7-2 and TRBJ1-2, is GAGVSQSPSNKVTEKGKDVELRCDPISGHTALYWYRQSLGQGLEFLIYFQGNSAPDKSGLPSDRFSAERTGGSVSTLTIQRTQQEDSAVYLCASSPRDRSYGYTFGSGTRLTVV.

This chain uses TRBV19 with TRBJ1-3, with TRBD1 as a possible D gene (6 bases). V was pared by 7 bases and J by 4 bases, with 11 bases between. Germline lookup yields CDR1 LNHDA and CDR2 SQIVND (reference sequence). The CDR3 consists of 13 residues. The CDR3 here is CASMNRAGNTIYF. The CDR3 DNA is TGTGCCAGTATGAACAGGGCCGGAAACACCATATATTTT. Using reference TRBV19 and TRBJ1-3 for the parts outside the CDR3, the full variable domain is DGGITQSPKYLFRKEGQNVTLSCEQNLNHDAMYWYRQDPGQGLRLIYYSQIVNDFQKGDIAEGYSVSREKKESFPLTVTSAQKNPTAFYLCASMNRAGNTIYFGEGSWLTVV.

The rearrangement links TRBV19 to TRBJ1-1, with a tentative D call TRBD1 (6 bases). The CDR3 is 15 residues long. V shed 5 bases and J shed 1 base, with 14 bases lying between them. From germline, CDR1 is LNHDA and CDR2 SQIVND (reference sequence). The CDR3 DNA follows: TGTGCCAGTAGTTATATGTGGACAGCGAACACTGAAGCTTTCTTT. As protein: CASSYMWTANTEAFF.

The V gene is TRBV6-4, the J gene TRBJ1-6; 7 nucleotides align to TRBD1. Germline CDR1 MRHNA, CDR2 SNTAGT. The CDR3 loop spans 13 amino acids. The ends lost 3 bases at V and 7 bases at J; junction bases unmatched: 0. In nucleotides, the CDR3 is TGTGCCAGCAGTGAACAGGGGAATTCACCCCTCCACTTT. The encoded protein is CASSEQGNSPLHF.

The chain employs TRBV3-1 (or the pseudogene TRBV3-2) and TRBJ1-2; no definite D call. CDR1 and CDR2 from the germline V gene are LGHDT and YNNKEL (reference sequence). This CDR3 contains 12 residues. The V end was cut by 8 bases, the J end by 2 bases, with 9 bases between. CDR3 coding DNA: TGTGCCAGCTCGGTCGGGAACTATGGCTACACCTTC. Protein sequence: CASSVGNYGYTF.

The chain links TRBV11-3 to TRBJ2-2; TRBD2 matches at 8 bases. The germline CDR1 and CDR2 sequences are SGHNT and YENEEA. The CDR3 contains 18 residues. V lost 2 bases to trimming and J lost 5 bases; unmatched junction nucleotides: 13. The CDR3 bases are TGTGCCAGCAGCTTACTCCCGCGGGGGGCGGGTTTGACCGGGGAGCTGTTTTTT. The encoded protein is CASSLLPRGAGLTGELFF. Combining the CDR3 with reference TRBV11-3 and TRBJ2-2 gives the whole variable domain EAGVVQSPRYKIIEKKQPVAFWCNPISGHNTLYWYLQNLGQGPELLIRYENEEAVDDSQLPKDRFSAERLKGVDSTLKIQPAELGDSAVYLCASSLLPRGAGLTGELFFGEGSRLTVL.